Presented here are 15 T cell receptor beta chains from one specimen sequenced in a study of cytomegalovirus exposure and HLA in healthy donors. Primers included in the PCR were 60 Vbeta and 13 Jbeta primers. Produced via immunoSEQ multiplex PCR; TCRdb's table is partial and in-frame only. The sample totals roughly 140,000 clones; its top ten clones hold about 0.96%. The sample comprised PBMCs. These receptors were taken from a male donor in good health and CMV-seronegative.

This rearrangement joins TRBV27 to TRBJ2-7; a weak D match, TRBD2 (7 bases). CDR1 is MNHEY, CDR2 SMNVEV, per germline (reference sequence). There are 16 residues in the CDR3. The V gene lost 2 bases and the J gene lost 2 bases, with 16 bases spanning the gap. The CDR3 DNA is TGTGCCAGCAGTTTAGATGAACGGGGGGCTCCCTACGAGCAGTACTTC. This codes for CASSLDERGAPYEQYF.

The chain recombines TRBV18 with TRBJ1-1; the D is unclear. Trimming removed 6 bases at V and 1 base at J, with 9 bases between. Germline CDR1 is KGHSH and CDR2 is LQKENI. The CDR3 runs to 13 residues. The CDR3 bases are TGTGCCAGCTCCCCCACTTGGAACACTGAAGCTTTCTTT. Translating gives CASSPTWNTEAFF.

The J gene is TRBJ1-6, the V gene TRBV2, with D maybe TRBD1 (5 bases). The CDR3 extends over 15 amino acids. V was cut by 0 bases and J by 9 bases, with 12 bases left in between. Germline CDR1 SNHLY, CDR2 FYNNEI. In DNA, the CDR3 is TGTGCCAGCAGTGAAGCTACAGGTTTTGGTTCACCCCTCCACTTT. It encodes CASSEATGFGSPLHF. The entire variable domain, with the rest obtained from reference TRBV2 and TRBJ1-6, is as follows: EPEVTQTPSHQVTQMGQEVILRCVPISNHLYFYWYRQILGQKVEFLVSFYNNEISEKSEIFDDQFSVERPDGSNFTLKIRSTKLEDSAMYFCASSEATGFGSPLHFGNGTRLTVT.

The chain joins TRBV28 to TRBJ1-1; perhaps TRBD1 as D (5 bases). Germline V lookup: CDR1 MDHEN, CDR2 SYDVKM. V was clipped by 1 base and J by 2 bases, with 14 bases between them. CDR3 size: 16 residues. In DNA, the CDR3 is TGTGCCAGCAGTTTATCCCCAGGGTTAGTTAACACTGAAGCTTTCTTT. Protein product: CASSLSPGLVNTEAFF.

The V gene is TRBV30, the J gene TRBJ2-5; perhaps TRBD1 as D (5 bases). Trimming shortened V by 2 bases and J by 3 bases, and 7 bases separated the two germline ends. Germline assignment: CDR1 GTSNPN and CDR2 SVGIG (reference sequence). The CDR3 loop spans 12 amino acids. The DNA of the CDR3 is TGTGCCTGGAGTCTAGGGGAAGAGACCCAGTACTTC. This codes for CAWSLGEETQYF.

The chain is built from TRBV2 and TRBJ2-5; D perhaps matches TRBD2 (6 bases). The V gene's germline CDR1 is SNHLY and CDR2 FYNNEI. The CDR3 contains 16 residues. With 7 bases removed from V and 5 bases from J, the gap between germline ends came to 23 bases. This chain's CDR3 is CASTQEGSGSGETQYF. CDR3 nucleotides: TGTGCCAGCACGCAGGAAGGGAGCGGGTCGGGGGAGACCCAGTACTTC.

As to this clone: Other DNA sequences in this specimen translate into the identical CDR3. This sequence joins TRBV6-5 and TRBJ1-5; D is uncertain. This CDR3 comprises 12 residues. V was clipped by 4 bases and J by 2 bases, with 3 bases between them. Germline lookup yields CDR1 MNHEY and CDR2 SVGAGI. CDR3 sequence reads: CASSSGNQPQHF. Here the CDR3 DNA reads TGTGCCAGCAGTTCGGGCAATCAGCCCCAGCATTTT.

This chain uses TRBV10-3 with TRBJ2-7; D call uncertain. CDR1 is ENHRY, CDR2 SYGVKD, per germline. Trimming cost V 3 bases and J 6 bases, with 9 bases left between them. CDR3 length: 12 residues. The CDR3 reads CAISEFLGEQYF. The CDR3 region has the DNA TGTGCCATCAGTGAATTTCTCGGCGAGCAGTACTTC.

This rearrangement joins TRBV4-3 to TRBJ2-1; 10 bases are shared with TRBD2. The CDR3 is made up of 15 amino acids. V lost 1 base to trimming and J lost 9 bases; unmatched junction nucleotides: 6. Germline V lookup: CDR1 LGHNA, CDR2 YSLEER. CDR3 sequence (DNA): TGCGCCAGCAGCCAAGGGGGACTAGCGTGGGGTGAGCAGTTCTTC. It codes for CASSQGGLAWGEQFF.

CDR3 bases: TGTGCCAGCAGTTTTCGGGGGGGCCGTACCGGGGAGCTGTTTTTT. Translation: CASSFRGGRTGELFF. This chain links TRBV27 with TRBJ2-2; 8 bases line up with TRBD2. The CDR3 spans 15 residues. V dropped 3 bases and J dropped 5; count of bases not matched to a gene: 5. CDR1 and CDR2 (germline): MNHEY, SMNVEV (reference sequence).

The gene calls are TRBV21-1 and TRBJ2-2; TRBD1 is taken as the D call from the table, unchecked against the DNA. TRBV21-1 is reported as a pseudogene. The CDR3 extends over 17 amino acids. The CDR3 loop is CASSKEAQSTNTGELFF. In nucleotides, the CDR3 is TGTGCCAGCAGCAAAGAGGCACAGTCTACGAACACCGGGGAGCTGTTTTTT.

The chain uses TRBV14 and TRBJ1-2, with 7 bases fitting TRBD1. Germline lookup yields CDR1 SGHDN and CDR2 FVKESK. V gave up 1 base and J gave up 5 bases; unmatched junction bases: 7. The CDR3 length is 15 residues. The CDR3 region is CASSQVGTEFYGYTF. The DNA for the CDR3 is TGTGCCAGCAGCCAAGTAGGGACAGAATTTTATGGCTACACCTTC. The full variable domain, completed using reference TRBV14 and TRBJ1-2, is EAGVTQFPSHSVIEKGQTVTLRCDPISGHDNLYWYRRVMGKEIKFLLHFVKESKQDESGMPNNRFLAERTGGTYSTLKVQPAELEDSGVYFCASSQVGTEFYGYTFGSGTRLTVV.

The rearrangement links TRBV30 to TRBJ2-3, with 12 positions matching TRBD2. The CDR3 contains 14 residues. Germline V CDR1 and CDR2: GTSNPN, SVGIG (reference sequence). Trimming removed 2 bases from V and 6 bases from J; junction bases left unmatched: 3. The CDR3 reads CAWSPTSGGDTQYF. For the CDR3, the DNA is TGTGCCTGGAGTCCGACTAGCGGGGGCGATACGCAGTATTTT.

The chain carries TRBV6-6 and TRBJ1-2; D unresolved. V dropped 7 bases and J dropped 2 bases, with 8 bases sitting between them. Germline CDR1 reads MNHNY; CDR2 reads SVGAGI (reference sequence). The CDR3 spans 12 residues. In DNA, the CDR3 is TGTGCCAGCACTGAGGGAAACTATGGCTACACCTTC. Its translation is CASTEGNYGYTF.

The genes are TRBV7-2 and TRBJ2-3; 7 bases fit TRBD2. Germline V CDR1 and CDR2: SGHTA, FQGNSA. CDR3 size: 15 residues. V trimming: 3 bases; J trimming: 1 base; junction bases outside the gene matches: 4. In nucleotides, the CDR3 is TGTGCCAGCAGCTTCCCCAGCGGGGGCACAGATACGCAGTATTTT. As protein: CASSFPSGGTDTQYF.